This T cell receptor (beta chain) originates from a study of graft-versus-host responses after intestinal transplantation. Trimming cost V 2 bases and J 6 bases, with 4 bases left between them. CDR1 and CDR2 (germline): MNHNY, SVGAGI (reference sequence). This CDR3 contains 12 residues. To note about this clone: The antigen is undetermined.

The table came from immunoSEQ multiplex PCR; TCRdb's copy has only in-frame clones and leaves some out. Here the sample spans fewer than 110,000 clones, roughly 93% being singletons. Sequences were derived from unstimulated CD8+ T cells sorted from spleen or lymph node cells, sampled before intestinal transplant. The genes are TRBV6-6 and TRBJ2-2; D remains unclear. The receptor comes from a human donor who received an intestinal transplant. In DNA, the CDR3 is TGTGCCAGCAGTTACGGGTCCGGGGAGCTGTTTTTT. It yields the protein CASSYGSGELFF.